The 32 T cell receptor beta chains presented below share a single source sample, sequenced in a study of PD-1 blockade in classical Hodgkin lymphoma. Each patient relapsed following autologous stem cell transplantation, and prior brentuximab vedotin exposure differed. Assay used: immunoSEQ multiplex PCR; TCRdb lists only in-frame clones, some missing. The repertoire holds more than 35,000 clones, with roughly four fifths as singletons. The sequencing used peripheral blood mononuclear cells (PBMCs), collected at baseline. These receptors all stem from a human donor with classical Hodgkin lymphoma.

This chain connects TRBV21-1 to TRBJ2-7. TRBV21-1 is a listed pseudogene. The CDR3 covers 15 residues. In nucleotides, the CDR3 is TGTGCCAGCAGCAAAGTAGGCAGGGGAGGAGACGAGCAGTACTTC. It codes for CASSKVGRGGDEQYF.

The CDR3 DNA reads as TGTGCCAGCAGCCCGGGGGGGGAAATGAACACTGAAGCTTTCTTT. Protein: CASSPGGEMNTEAFF. This chain connects TRBV7-8 to TRBJ1-1, with D possibly TRBD1 on 5 matching bases. V was clipped by 5 bases and J by 0 bases, with 13 bases between them. The CDR3 runs to 15 residues. Germline CDR1 SGHVS, CDR2 FQNEAQ.

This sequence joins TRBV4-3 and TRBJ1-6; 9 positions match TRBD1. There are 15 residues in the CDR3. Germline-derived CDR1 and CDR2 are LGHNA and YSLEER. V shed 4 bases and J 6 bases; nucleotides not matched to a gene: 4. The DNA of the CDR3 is TGCGCCAGCAGCCGCGGACAGGGGACTAATTCACCCCTCCACTTT. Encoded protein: CASSRGQGTNSPLHF.

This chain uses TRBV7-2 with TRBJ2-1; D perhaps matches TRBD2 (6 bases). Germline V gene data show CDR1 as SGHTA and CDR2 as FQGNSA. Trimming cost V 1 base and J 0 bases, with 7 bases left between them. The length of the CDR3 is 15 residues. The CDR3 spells CASSLDGSSYNEQFF. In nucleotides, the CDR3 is TGTGCCAGCAGCTTAGACGGGAGCTCCTACAATGAGCAGTTCTTC.

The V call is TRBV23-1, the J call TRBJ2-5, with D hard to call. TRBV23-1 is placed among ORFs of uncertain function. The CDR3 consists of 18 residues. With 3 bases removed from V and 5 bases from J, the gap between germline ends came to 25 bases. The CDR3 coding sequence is TGCGCCAGCAGTCACTGGGGTCCCCAGCCCCTCGAGGTGGAGACCCAGTACTTC. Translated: CASSHWGPQPLEVETQYF.

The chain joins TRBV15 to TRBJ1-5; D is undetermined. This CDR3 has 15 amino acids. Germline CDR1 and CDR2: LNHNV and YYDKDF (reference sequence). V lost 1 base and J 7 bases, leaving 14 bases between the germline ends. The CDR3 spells CATSRVPRPGQPQHF. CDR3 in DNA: TGTGCCACCAGCAGAGTTCCTCGACCGGGGCAGCCCCAGCATTTT.

The CDR3 region has the DNA TGTGCCAGCAGCCCCAGGACAGGGGGCTTCGCAGATACGCAGTATTTT. Protein product: CASSPRTGGFADTQYF. The chain joins TRBV11-3 to TRBJ2-3; 11 bases agree with TRBD1. Unmatched junction bases numbered 8, after V lost 5 bases and J lost 4 bases. This CDR3 contains 16 residues. Germline CDR1 and CDR2: SGHNT and YENEEA.

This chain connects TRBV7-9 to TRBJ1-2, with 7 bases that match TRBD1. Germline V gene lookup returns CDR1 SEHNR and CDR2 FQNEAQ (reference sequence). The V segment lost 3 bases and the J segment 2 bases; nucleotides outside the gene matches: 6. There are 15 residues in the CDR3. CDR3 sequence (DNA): TGTGCCAGCAGCTTGTGGGACAGAGAAAACTATGGCTACACCTTC. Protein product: CASSLWDRENYGYTF.

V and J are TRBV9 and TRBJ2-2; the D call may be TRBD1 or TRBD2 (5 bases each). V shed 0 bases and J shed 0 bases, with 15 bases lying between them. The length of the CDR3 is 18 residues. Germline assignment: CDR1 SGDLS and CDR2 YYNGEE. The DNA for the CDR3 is TGTGCCAGCAGCGTAGGGGGTTTTGGGGGAGCGAACACCGGGGAGCTGTTTTTT. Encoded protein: CASSVGGFGGANTGELFF.

The CDR3 loop reads CASSAWGSQSSGNTIYF. The CDR3 region has the DNA TGTGCCAGCAGTGCTTGGGGGTCCCAGAGCTCTGGAAACACCATATATTTT. This chain links TRBV2 with TRBJ1-3, with D perhaps TRBD1 (5 bases). Per germline, CDR1 SNHLY and CDR2 FYNNEI. This CDR3 comprises 17 residues. The V gene lost 4 bases and the J gene lost 0 bases, with 16 bases spanning the gap.

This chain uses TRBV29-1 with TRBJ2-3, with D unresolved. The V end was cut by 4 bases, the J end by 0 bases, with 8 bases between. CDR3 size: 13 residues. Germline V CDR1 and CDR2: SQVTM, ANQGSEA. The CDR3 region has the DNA TGCAGCGTTGGAACATCTAGCACAGATACGCAGTATTTT. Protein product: CSVGTSSTDTQYF.

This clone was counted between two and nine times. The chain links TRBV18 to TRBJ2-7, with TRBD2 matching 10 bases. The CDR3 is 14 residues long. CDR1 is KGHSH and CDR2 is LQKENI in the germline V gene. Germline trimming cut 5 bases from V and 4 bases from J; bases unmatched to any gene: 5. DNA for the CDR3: TGTGCCAGCTCAGGGTTAGCGGGAGGTTACGAGCAGTACTTC. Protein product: CASSGLAGGYEQYF.

The CDR3 region is CASSFPDRRNEKLFF. The CDR3 DNA reads as TGTGCCAGCAGCTTCCCCGACAGACGTAATGAAAAACTGTTTTTT. This chain links TRBV7-9 with TRBJ1-4; D might be TRBD1 (5 bases). The CDR3 extends over 15 amino acids. Looked up from germline, CDR1 is SEHNR and CDR2 is FQNEAQ (reference sequence). V was pared by 3 bases and J by 4 bases, with 12 bases between.

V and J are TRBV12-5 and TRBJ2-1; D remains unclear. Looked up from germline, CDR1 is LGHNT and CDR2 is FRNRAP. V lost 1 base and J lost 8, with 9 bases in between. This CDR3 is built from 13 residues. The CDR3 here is CASGLGFAYEQFF. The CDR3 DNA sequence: TGTGCTAGTGGTTTGGGGTTTGCCTATGAGCAGTTCTTC. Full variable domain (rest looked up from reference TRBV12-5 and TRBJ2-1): DARVTQTPRHKVTEMGQEVTMRCQPILGHNTVFWYRQTMMQGLELLAYFRNRAPLDDSGMPKDRFSAEMPDATLATLKIQPSEPRDSAVYFCASGLGFAYEQFFGPGTRLTVL.

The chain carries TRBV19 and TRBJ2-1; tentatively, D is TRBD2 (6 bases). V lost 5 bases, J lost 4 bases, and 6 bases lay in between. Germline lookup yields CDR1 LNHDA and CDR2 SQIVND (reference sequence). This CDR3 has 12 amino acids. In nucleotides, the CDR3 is TGTGCCAGTAGTGGGGGGTACAATGAGCAGTTCTTC. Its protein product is CASSGGYNEQFF.

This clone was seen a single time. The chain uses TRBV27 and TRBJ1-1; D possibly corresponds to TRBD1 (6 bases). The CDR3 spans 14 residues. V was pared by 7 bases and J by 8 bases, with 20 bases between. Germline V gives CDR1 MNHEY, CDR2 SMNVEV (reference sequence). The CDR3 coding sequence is TGTGCCAGCATCGCGATTGGGGGGGCGCAGGAAGCTTTCTTT. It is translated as CASIAIGGAQEAFF.

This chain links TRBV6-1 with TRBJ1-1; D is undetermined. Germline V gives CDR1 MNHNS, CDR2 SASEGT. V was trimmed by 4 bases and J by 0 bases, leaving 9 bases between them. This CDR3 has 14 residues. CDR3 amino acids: CASSVGVMNTEAFF. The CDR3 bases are TGTGCCAGCAGTGTCGGGGTCATGAACACTGAAGCTTTCTTT.

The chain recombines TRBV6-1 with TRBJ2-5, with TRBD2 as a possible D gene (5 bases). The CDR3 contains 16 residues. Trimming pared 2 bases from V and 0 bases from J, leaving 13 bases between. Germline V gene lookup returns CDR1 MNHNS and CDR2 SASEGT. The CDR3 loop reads CASSETLRGYQETQYF. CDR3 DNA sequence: TGTGCCAGCAGTGAAACATTGAGAGGGTACCAAGAGACCCAGTACTTC.

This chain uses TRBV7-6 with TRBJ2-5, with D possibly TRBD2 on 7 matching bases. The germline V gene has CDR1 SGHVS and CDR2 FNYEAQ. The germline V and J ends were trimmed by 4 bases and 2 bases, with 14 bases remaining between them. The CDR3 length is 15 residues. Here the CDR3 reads CASSSTGGRQETQYF. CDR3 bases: TGTGCCAGCAGCTCGACCGGGGGGCGGCAAGAGACCCAGTACTTC.

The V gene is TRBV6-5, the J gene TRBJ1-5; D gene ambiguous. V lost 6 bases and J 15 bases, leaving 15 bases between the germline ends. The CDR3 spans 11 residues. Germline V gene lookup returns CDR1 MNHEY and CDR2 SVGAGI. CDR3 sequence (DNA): TGTGCCAGCAGGGAGCGTAGGCGGCGGCATTTT. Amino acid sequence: CASRERRRRHF.

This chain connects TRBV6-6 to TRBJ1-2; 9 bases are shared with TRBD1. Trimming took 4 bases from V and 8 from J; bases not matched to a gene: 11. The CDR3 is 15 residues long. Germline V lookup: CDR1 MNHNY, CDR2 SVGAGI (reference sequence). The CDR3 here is CASSSGTGTLGGYTF. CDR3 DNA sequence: TGTGCCAGCAGTTCCGGGACAGGGACCCTGGGCGGCTACACCTTC.

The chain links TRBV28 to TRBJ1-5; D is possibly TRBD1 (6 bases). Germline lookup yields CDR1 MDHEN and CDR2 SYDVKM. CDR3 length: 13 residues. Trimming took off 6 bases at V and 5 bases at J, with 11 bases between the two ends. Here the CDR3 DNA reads TGTGCCAGCAGAGCAGGGGTATATCAGCCCCAGCATTTT. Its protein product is CASRAGVYQPQHF.

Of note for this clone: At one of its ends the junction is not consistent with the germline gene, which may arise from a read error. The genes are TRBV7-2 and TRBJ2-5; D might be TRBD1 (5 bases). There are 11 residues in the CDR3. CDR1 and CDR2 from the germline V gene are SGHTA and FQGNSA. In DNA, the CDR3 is TGTGCCAGCAGCTTATTCAGGGATATACACTTC. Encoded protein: CASSLFRDIHF.

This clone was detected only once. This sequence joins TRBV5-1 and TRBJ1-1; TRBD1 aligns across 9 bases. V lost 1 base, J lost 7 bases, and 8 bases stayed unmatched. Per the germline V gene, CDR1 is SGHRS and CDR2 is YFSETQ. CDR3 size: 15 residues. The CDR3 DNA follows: TGCGCCAGCAGCTTGTACTGGACAGGGGAGGGTGAAGCTTTCTTT. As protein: CASSLYWTGEGEAFF.

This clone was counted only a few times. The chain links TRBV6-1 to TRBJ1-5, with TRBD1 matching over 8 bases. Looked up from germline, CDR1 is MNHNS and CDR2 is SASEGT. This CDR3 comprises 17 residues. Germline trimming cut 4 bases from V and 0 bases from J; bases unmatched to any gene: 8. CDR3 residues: CASSAAGTGFSNQPQHF. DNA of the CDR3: TGTGCCAGCAGTGCCGCCGGGACAGGCTTTAGCAATCAGCCCCAGCATTTT.

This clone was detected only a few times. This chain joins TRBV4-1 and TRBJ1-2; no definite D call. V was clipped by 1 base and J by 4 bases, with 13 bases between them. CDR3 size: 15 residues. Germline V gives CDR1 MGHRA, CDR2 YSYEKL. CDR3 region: CASSQGQSLGYGYTF. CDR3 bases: TGCGCCAGCAGCCAAGGGCAGAGTCTAGGCTATGGCTACACCTTC.

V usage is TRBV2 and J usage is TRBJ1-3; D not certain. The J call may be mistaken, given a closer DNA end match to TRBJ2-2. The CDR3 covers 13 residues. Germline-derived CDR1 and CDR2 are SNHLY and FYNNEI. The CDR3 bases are TGTGCCAGCAGTAGGGATCCCACCGGGGAGCTGTTTTTT. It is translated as CASSRDPTGELFF.

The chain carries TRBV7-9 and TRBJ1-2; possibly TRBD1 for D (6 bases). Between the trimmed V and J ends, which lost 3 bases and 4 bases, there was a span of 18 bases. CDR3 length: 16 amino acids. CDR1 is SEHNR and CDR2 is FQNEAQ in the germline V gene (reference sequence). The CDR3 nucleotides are TGTGCCAGCAGCTTCTGGACAGCGATCGAGGGCTATGGCTACACCTTC. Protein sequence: CASSFWTAIEGYGYTF.

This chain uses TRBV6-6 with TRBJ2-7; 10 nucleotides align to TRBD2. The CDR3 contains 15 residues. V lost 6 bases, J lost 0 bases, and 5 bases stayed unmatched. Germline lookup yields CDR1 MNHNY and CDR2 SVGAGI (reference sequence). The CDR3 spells CASRTTSGVSYEQYF. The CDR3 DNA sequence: TGTGCCAGCAGGACAACTAGCGGGGTCTCCTACGAGCAGTACTTC.

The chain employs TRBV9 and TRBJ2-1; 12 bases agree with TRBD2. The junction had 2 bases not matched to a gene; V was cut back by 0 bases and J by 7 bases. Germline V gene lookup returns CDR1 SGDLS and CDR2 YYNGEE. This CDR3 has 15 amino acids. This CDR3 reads CASSVGGTSGNEQFF. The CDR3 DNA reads TGTGCCAGCAGCGTAGGGGGGACTAGCGGGAATGAGCAGTTCTTC.

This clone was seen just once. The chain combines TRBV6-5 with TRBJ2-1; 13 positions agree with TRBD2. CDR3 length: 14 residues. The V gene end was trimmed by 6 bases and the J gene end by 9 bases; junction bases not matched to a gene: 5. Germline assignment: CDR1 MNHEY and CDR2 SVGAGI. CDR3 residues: CASSPLAGGVEQFF. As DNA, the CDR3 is TGTGCCAGCAGCCCACTAGCGGGAGGGGTTGAGCAGTTCTTC.

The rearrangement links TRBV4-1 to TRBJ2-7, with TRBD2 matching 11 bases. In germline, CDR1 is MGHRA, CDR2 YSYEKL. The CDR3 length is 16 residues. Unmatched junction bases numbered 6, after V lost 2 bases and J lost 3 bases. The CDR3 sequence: CASSQTLAGGLYEQYF. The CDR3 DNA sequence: TGCGCCAGCAGCCAAACCCTAGCGGGAGGCCTCTACGAGCAGTACTTC.